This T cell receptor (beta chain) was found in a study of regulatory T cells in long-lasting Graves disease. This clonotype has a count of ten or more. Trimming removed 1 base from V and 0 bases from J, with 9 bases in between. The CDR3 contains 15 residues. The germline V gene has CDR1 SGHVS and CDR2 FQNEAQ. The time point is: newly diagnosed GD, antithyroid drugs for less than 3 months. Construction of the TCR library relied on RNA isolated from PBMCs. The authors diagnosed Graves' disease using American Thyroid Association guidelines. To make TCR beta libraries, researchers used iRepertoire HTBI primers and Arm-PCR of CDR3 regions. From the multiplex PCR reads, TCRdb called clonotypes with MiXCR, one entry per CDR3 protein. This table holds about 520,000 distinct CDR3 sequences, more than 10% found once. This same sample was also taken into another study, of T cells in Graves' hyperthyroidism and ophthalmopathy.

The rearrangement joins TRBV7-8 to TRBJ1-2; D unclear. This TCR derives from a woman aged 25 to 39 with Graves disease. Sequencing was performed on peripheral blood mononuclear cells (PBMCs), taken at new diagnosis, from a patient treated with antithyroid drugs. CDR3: CASSLDPGANYGYTF. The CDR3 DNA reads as TGTGCCAGCAGCTTAGATCCCGGCGCTAACTATGGCTACACCTTC.